A single sample gave rise to the 31 T cell receptor beta chains below, sequenced in a study of siplizumab effects on memory and regulatory T cells (dated by TCRdb to the late 2010s). The library came from the immunoSEQ multiplex PCR assay. The table comes from immuneACCESS by way of TCRdb, which keeps in-frame sequences with V and J called. Part of the clones is missing from these tables; in studies checked, under half for an unresolved V gene and the rest for unknown reasons. Within this sample are more than 85,000 clones, with about 90% of them counted one time only. Jointly, the top ten make up roughly 1.1% of the sample. The sample consisted of CD4+ T cells sorted from blood. The receptors come from a human donor in good health.

This clone was seen once. The rearrangement joins TRBV14 to TRBJ1-6; D is ambiguous. The CDR3 is made up of 15 amino acids. Trimming took 0 bases from V and 9 from J, leaving 12 bases between them. The germline V gene has CDR1 SGHDN and CDR2 FVKESK. CDR3 nucleotides: TGTGCCAGCAGCCAAGATAGCCCCCGGGGTTCACCCCTCCACTTT. This sequence encodes CASSQDSPRGSPLHF.

The rearrangement links TRBV6-1 to TRBJ1-4; D is uncertain. With 0 bases removed from V and 0 bases from J, the gap between germline ends came to 5 bases. CDR1 MNHNS and CDR2 SASEGT come from the germline V gene. The CDR3 spans 15 residues. The CDR3 region has the DNA TGTGCCAGCAGTGAAGCGGGGTCAACTAATGAAAAACTGTTTTTT. Amino acid sequence: CASSEAGSTNEKLFF.

The rearrangement uses TRBV5-1 and TRBJ1-2, with 7 bases lining up with TRBD1. The CDR3 loop spans 16 amino acids. The germline V gene has CDR1 SGHRS and CDR2 YFSETQ. Trimming at V came to 4 bases and at J to 4 bases, leaving 13 bases not matched to a gene. The CDR3 DNA reads TGCGCCAGCAGCCGGGCTGGACAGGCCATCGTCTATGGCTACACCTTC. Its translation is CASSRAGQAIVYGYTF.

The J gene is TRBJ1-2, the V gene TRBV4-1; D ambiguous. V lost 2 bases to trimming and J lost 4 bases, with 26 bases between them. Germline V CDR1 and CDR2: MGHRA, YSYEKL. The CDR3 length is 19 residues. The CDR3 bases are TGCGCCAGCAGCCAAACTAGATCGGGATTTTGGTTTCCCCCCTATGGCTACACCTTC. This codes for CASSQTRSGFWFPPYGYTF.

The chain combines TRBV7-3 with TRBJ1-3, with D perhaps TRBD1 (5 bases). The V end lost 0 bases, the J end lost 9 bases, and 9 bases lay between the germline ends. There are 13 residues in the CDR3. Per the germline V gene, CDR1 is SGHTA and CDR2 is FQGTGA. The CDR3: CASSLTGLSTIYF. As DNA, the CDR3 is TGTGCCAGCAGCTTAACGGGGCTGAGCACCATATATTTT.

The CDR3 DNA sequence: TGTGCCAGCAGGGGAAGGGATGGGAGCTCCTACAATGAGCAGTTCTTC. Protein sequence: CASRGRDGSSYNEQFF. The rearrangement uses TRBV11-2 and TRBJ2-1, with D possibly matching TRBD2 (5 bases). The CDR3 loop spans 16 amino acids. V was pared by 6 bases and J by 0 bases, with 15 bases between. Germline V CDR1 and CDR2: SGHAT, FQNNGV.

This clone was detected only once. The V call is TRBV6-5, the J call TRBJ1-2; D is undetermined. Germline V gives CDR1 MNHEY, CDR2 SVGAGI. V dropped 6 bases and J dropped 4 bases, with 12 bases sitting between them. The CDR3 runs 13 residues. CDR3 sequence reads: CASSQTRIYGYTF. CDR3 DNA: TGTGCCAGCAGCCAGACACGAATCTATGGCTACACCTTC.

This chain connects TRBV19 to TRBJ1-2; no reliable D call. Germline-derived CDR1 and CDR2 are LNHDA and SQIVND (reference sequence). This CDR3 is built from 12 residues. Trimming took 5 bases from V and 4 from J, leaving 8 bases between them. Written as DNA, the CDR3 is TGTGCCAGTAGTGGGAGGGCCTATGGCTACACCTTC. Encoded protein: CASSGRAYGYTF.

The V and J genes are TRBV28 and TRBJ1-2; D is perhaps TRBD1 (6 bases). This CDR3 is 15 amino acids long. V lost 1 base and J lost 6, with 15 bases in between. CDR1 MDHEN and CDR2 SYDVKM come from the germline V gene. CDR3 nucleotide sequence: TGTGCCAGCAGTTTATCTTGGGGGGGGCGCAATGGCTACACCTTC. The encoded protein is CASSLSWGGRNGYTF.

This chain joins TRBV30 and TRBJ2-7; D gene unclear. Trimming cost V 1 base and J 9 bases, with 16 bases left between them. The CDR3 is 13 amino acids. Germline V lookup: CDR1 GTSNPN, CDR2 SVGIG (reference sequence). CDR3 region: CAWSGQLWEGQYF. The CDR3 DNA reads as TGTGCCTGGAGTGGTCAATTGTGGGAAGGGCAGTACTTC.

CDR3 bases: TGTGCCTGGAGTCCGGACAGGTTAAACATTCAGTACTTC. Encoded protein: CAWSPDRLNIQYF. The genes are TRBV30 and TRBJ2-4; 7 bases match TRBD1. Germline V lookup: CDR1 GTSNPN, CDR2 SVGIG (reference sequence). The CDR3 is 13 residues long. J was trimmed by 6 bases and V by 2 bases; bases with no gene match: 4.

The count of this clone is one. V and J are TRBV15 and TRBJ2-1; 10 nucleotides align to TRBD2. Germline CDR1 and CDR2: LNHNV and YYDKDF (reference sequence). After removal of 5 bases from V and 5 bases from J, the junction contained 12 bases not matched to a gene. The CDR3 is made up of 17 amino acids. The CDR3 sequence: CATSSRLAGASNNEQFF. CDR3 DNA sequence: TGTGCCACCAGCTCCCGGCTAGCGGGAGCTAGTAACAATGAGCAGTTCTTC.

The DNA for the CDR3 is TGTGCCACTGGGGCGTGGGGTAACACTGAAGCTTTCTTT. Its translation: CATGAWGNTEAFF. The rearrangement links TRBV10-3 to TRBJ1-1, with a tentative D call TRBD1 (5 bases). This CDR3 spans 13 amino acids. Trimming shortened V by 10 bases and J by 2 bases, and 14 bases separated the two germline ends. Germline CDR1 and CDR2: ENHRY and SYGVKD.

The rearrangement joins TRBV29-1 to TRBJ2-3; D perhaps matches TRBD1 (5 bases). The CDR3 has 13 amino acids. Trimming pared 5 bases from V and 4 bases from J, leaving 13 bases between. Germline V gives CDR1 SQVTM, CDR2 ANQGSEA. The CDR3 here is CSVRMTVSDTQYF. The CDR3 DNA reads as TGCAGCGTTCGGATGACAGTATCAGATACGCAGTATTTT.

The CDR3 DNA reads TGTGCCAGCAGCCCAGAGGCCGGGGAGCTGTTTTTT. Protein: CASSPEAGELFF. The rearrangement joins TRBV2 to TRBJ2-2; no clear D. V shed 6 bases and J shed 6 bases, with 8 bases lying between them. Germline V gene data show CDR1 as SNHLY and CDR2 as FYNNEI. The CDR3 extends over 12 amino acids.

The V gene is TRBV25-1, the J gene TRBJ1-5; D might be TRBD1 (6 bases). This CDR3 is built from 15 residues. V was cut by 4 bases and J by 5 bases, with 15 bases left in between. The germline CDR1 and CDR2 sequences are MGHDK and SYGVNS. CDR3 protein: CASSVSGARDQPQHF. The CDR3 DNA sequence: TGTGCCAGCAGTGTTTCGGGGGCGCGAGATCAGCCCCAGCATTTT. Filled out from reference TRBV25-1 and TRBJ1-5, the complete variable domain reads EADIYQTPRYLVIGTGKKITLECSQTMGHDKMYWYQQDPGMELHLIHYSYGVNSTEKGDLSSESTVSRIRTEHFPLTLESARPSHTSQYLCASSVSGARDQPQHFGDGTRLSIL.

The J gene is TRBJ2-3, the V gene TRBV19; 11 bases are a match to TRBD1. The J segment lost 5 bases and the V segment lost 1 base, leaving 8 bases of the junction unmatched. Germline assignment: CDR1 LNHDA and CDR2 SQIVND (reference sequence). The CDR3 is made up of 17 amino acids. The DNA of the CDR3 is TGTGCCAGTAGTATAGTGGGGACAGGGGGTCCTCAAGATACGCAGTATTTT. Encoded protein: CASSIVGTGGPQDTQYF.

The V call is TRBV28, the J call TRBJ2-3; 8 bases align to TRBD1. Germline CDR1 and CDR2: MDHEN and SYDVKM. The CDR3 is 15 residues long. V was clipped by 5 bases and J by 4 bases; unmatched bases: 8. The CDR3 coding sequence is TGTGCCAGCAGTCCCCACCGGACAGGGTCAGATACGCAGTATTTT. Amino acid sequence: CASSPHRTGSDTQYF.

The J gene is TRBJ1-1, the V gene TRBV6-1, with D unclear. Trimming shortened V by 0 bases and J by 4 bases, and 9 bases separated the two germline ends. The CDR3 totals 14 residues. Germline values: CDR1 MNHNS, CDR2 SASEGT. The DNA for the CDR3 is TGTGCCAGCAGTGAAGCGCACGGACCCACTGAAGCTTTCTTT. The encoded protein is CASSEAHGPTEAFF.

The J gene is TRBJ2-3, the V gene TRBV18, with D perhaps matching TRBD1 (6 bases). V was clipped by 2 bases and J by 3 bases, with 18 bases between them. This CDR3 contains 17 residues. Germline V CDR1 and CDR2: KGHSH, LQKENI. CDR3 coding DNA: TGTGCCAGCTCACCAAAGCCGGCCAGGGGCAGGACAGATACGCAGTATTTT. Translating it yields CASSPKPARGRTDTQYF.

This clone appeared once. DNA of the CDR3: TGTGCCAGCAGCTTAACGGGACATTACGAGCAGTACTTC. Protein: CASSLTGHYEQYF. The chain is built from TRBV7-8 and TRBJ2-7, with TRBD1 as a possible D gene (6 bases). V lost 2 bases to trimming and J lost 4 bases, with 9 bases between them. The germline gives CDR1 SGHVS, CDR2 FQNEAQ. There are 13 residues in the CDR3.

This clone appeared a single time. The genes are TRBV27 and TRBJ1-4, with 7 bases matching TRBD1. The CDR3 totals 15 residues. The germline V gene has CDR1 MNHEY and CDR2 SMNVEV (reference sequence). Losses at the gene ends were 5 bases for V and 3 bases for J; bases not matched to a gene: 6. CDR3 loop: CASSGTGVANEKLFF. CDR3 nucleotide sequence: TGTGCCAGCAGTGGAACAGGGGTGGCTAATGAAAAACTGTTTTTT.

The chain carries TRBV30 and TRBJ2-5; D is perhaps TRBD1 (5 bases). V shed 8 bases and J shed 1 base, with 11 bases lying between them. CDR3 length equals 12 residues. Germline lookup yields CDR1 GTSNPN and CDR2 SVGIG (reference sequence). This chain's CDR3 is CAGAGFQETQYF. CDR3 nucleotides: TGTGCCGGAGCAGGGTTCCAAGAGACCCAGTACTTC.

A single count supports this clone. The CDR3 sequence is CASSSLQGLGVSGANVLTF. In nucleotides, the CDR3 is TGTGCCAGCAGTTCTTTACAGGGCTTAGGTGTCTCTGGGGCCAACGTCCTGACTTTC. The chain combines TRBV28 with TRBJ2-6, with a tentative D call TRBD1 (6 bases). Trimming shortened V by 4 bases and J by 0 bases, and 19 bases separated the two germline ends. This CDR3 region has 19 residues. CDR1 is MDHEN, CDR2 SYDVKM, per germline.

J is TRBJ2-1 and V is TRBV6-5; no firm D call. Trimming removed 5 bases at V and 1 base at J, with 12 bases between. The CDR3 contains 15 residues. CDR1 MNHEY and CDR2 SVGAGI come from the germline V gene. The CDR3 DNA reads TGTGCCAGCAGTCTCGAGGTAGGATCCTACAATGAGCAGTTCTTC. Translating it yields CASSLEVGSYNEQFF.

CDR3: CASSLNGPKQEKLFF. The CDR3 DNA sequence: TGTGCCAGCAGTTTAAATGGACCAAAGCAAGAAAAACTGTTTTTT. V usage is TRBV27 and J usage is TRBJ1-4; no definite D call. V shed 2 bases and J shed 8 bases, with 15 bases lying between them. Germline loops: CDR1 MNHEY, CDR2 SMNVEV (reference sequence). The CDR3 extends over 15 amino acids.

This chain joins TRBV27 and TRBJ2-1; 9 bases agree with TRBD1. Germline CDR1 reads MNHEY; CDR2 reads SMNVEV (reference sequence). The CDR3 has 15 amino acids. V lost 5 bases, J lost 4 bases, and 6 bases stayed unmatched. CDR3 region: CASSLTGGLYNEQFF. CDR3 DNA: TGTGCCAGCAGTCTTACAGGGGGCTTATACAATGAGCAGTTCTTC.

V gene TRBV27 combines with J gene TRBJ2-7, with a possible D match to TRBD2 (6 bases). V lost 5 bases to trimming and J lost 3 bases, with 17 bases between them. The germline gives CDR1 MNHEY, CDR2 SMNVEV (reference sequence). This CDR3 is built from 15 residues. The CDR3 DNA is TGTGCCAGCAGTATAACCGGGACTTCTTTCTACGAGCAGTACTTC. Residues: CASSITGTSFYEQYF.

V and J are TRBV7-3 and TRBJ2-1; D might be TRBD2 (6 bases). Germline CDR1 SGHTA, CDR2 FQGTGA. Trimming took off 9 bases at V and 2 bases at J, with 8 bases between the two ends. The CDR3 is 12 residues long. The CDR3, as DNA: TGTGCCAGTGGCGGGGCCTACAATGAGCAGTTCTTC. Protein sequence: CASGGAYNEQFF. Drawing the rest from reference TRBV7-3 and TRBJ2-1, the complete variable domain is GAGVSQTPSNKVTEKGKYVELRCDPISGHTALYWYRQSLGQGPEFLIYFQGTGAADDSGLPNDRFFAVRPEGSVSTLKIQRTERGDSAVYLCASGGAYNEQFFGPGTRLTVL.

V and J are TRBV6-5 and TRBJ2-7; D ambiguous. V was trimmed by 0 bases and J by 0 bases, leaving 12 bases between them. Germline V gene lookup returns CDR1 MNHEY and CDR2 SVGAGI. This CDR3 is 16 amino acids long. The CDR3 DNA is TGTGCCAGCAGTTACTCGTGGCTAGTCAGCTCCTACGAGCAGTACTTC. Protein: CASSYSWLVSSYEQYF.

The chain has TRBV6-6 and TRBJ1-3, with unresolved D. From germline, CDR1 is MNHNY and CDR2 SVGAGI (reference sequence). CDR3 length: 12 amino acids. With 2 bases removed from V and 3 bases from J, the gap between germline ends came to 2 bases. The CDR3 nucleotides read TGTGCCAGCAGTTACAGTGGAAACACCATATATTTT. Translating gives CASSYSGNTIYF.